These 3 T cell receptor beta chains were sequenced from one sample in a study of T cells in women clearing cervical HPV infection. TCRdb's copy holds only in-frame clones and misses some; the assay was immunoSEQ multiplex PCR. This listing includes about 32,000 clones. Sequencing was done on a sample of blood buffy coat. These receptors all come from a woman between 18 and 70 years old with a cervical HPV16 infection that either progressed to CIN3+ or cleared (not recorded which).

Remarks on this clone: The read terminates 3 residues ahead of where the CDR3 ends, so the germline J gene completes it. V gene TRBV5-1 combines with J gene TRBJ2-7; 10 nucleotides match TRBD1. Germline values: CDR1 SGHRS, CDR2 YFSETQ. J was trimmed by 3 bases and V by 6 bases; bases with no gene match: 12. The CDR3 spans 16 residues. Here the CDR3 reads CASTATSWDRGYEQYF. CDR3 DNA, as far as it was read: TGCGCCAGCACCGCCACCTCCTGGGACAGGGGCTACGAG.

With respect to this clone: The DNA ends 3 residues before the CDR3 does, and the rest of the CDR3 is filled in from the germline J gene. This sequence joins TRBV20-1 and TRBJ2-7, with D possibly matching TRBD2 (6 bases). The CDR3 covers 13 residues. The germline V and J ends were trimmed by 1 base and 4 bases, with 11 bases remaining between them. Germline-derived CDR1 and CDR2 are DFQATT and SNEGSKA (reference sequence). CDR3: CSARVEGRYEQYF. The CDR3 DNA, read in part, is TGCAGTGCTAGAGTCGAGGGGAGGTACGAG.

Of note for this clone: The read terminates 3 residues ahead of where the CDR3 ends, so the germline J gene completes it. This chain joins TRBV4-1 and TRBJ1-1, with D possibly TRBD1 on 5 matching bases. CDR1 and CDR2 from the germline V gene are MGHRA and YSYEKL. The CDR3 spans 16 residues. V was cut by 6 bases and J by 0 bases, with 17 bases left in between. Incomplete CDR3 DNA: TGCGCCAGCAGTCAAACTTGGACAAGGGTGAACACTGAA. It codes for CASSQTWTRVNTE. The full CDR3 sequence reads CASSQTWTRVNTEAFF.